This T cell receptor beta chain was documented in a study of OX40 agonist ivuxolimab in advanced cancers. Background on the study: Of the patients, three showed partial responses, one with hepatocellular carcinoma and two with cutaneous melanoma.

In the case of this clone: No antigen is known for it.

Repertoires were generated with immunoSEQ multiplex PCR, while TCRdb's copy carries only in-frame clones and drops some. The sample consists of about 80,000 clones, more than 75% of them appearing once. Trimming cost V 2 bases and J 1 base; bases outside gene matches: 1. This CDR3 is built from 14 residues. The germline V gene encodes CDR1 SGHRS and CDR2 YFSETQ. Whole-study findings and limits: Individuals who were partial responders at 0.1-3.0 mg/kg had clonal expansion that ranked among the lowest.

The starting material was CD4+ or CD8+ T cells sorted from blood, obtained in a trial of the OX40 agonist ivuxolimab. This rearrangement joins TRBV5-1 to TRBJ1-1; 8 bases align to TRBD1. The sequence was collected from an adult with an advanced solid tumor such as melanoma, head and neck, liver or kidney cancer. As DNA, the CDR3 is TGCGCCAGCAGCTTCGACAGGGGGAACACTGAAGCTTTCTTT. Amino acids: CASSFDRGNTEAFF.